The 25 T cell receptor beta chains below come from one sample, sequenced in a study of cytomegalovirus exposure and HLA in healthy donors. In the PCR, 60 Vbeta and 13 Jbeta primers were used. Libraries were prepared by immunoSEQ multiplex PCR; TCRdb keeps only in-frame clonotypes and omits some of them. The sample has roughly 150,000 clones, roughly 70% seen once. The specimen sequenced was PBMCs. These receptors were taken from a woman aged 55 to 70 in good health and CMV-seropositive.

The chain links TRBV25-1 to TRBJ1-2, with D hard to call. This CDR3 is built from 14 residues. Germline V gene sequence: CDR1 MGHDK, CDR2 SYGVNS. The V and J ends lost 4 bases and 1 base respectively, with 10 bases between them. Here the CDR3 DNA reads TGTGCCAGCAGTGCCCCGGGAGGTAACTATGGCTACACCTTC. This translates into CASSAPGGNYGYTF.

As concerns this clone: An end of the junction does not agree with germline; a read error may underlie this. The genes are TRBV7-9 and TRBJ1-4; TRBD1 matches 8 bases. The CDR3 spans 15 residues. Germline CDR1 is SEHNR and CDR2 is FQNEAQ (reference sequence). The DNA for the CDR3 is TGTGCCAGCAGCCCCTCAGACAGGGGACCTGTACAGGGAACTTTT. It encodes CASSPSDRGPVQGTF.

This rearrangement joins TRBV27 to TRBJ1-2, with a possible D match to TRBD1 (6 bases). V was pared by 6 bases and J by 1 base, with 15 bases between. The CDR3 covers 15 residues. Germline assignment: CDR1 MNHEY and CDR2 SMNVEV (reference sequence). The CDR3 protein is CASSLGPQGNYGYTF. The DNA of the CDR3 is TGTGCCAGCAGCCTGGGGCCACAGGGTAACTATGGCTACACCTTC.

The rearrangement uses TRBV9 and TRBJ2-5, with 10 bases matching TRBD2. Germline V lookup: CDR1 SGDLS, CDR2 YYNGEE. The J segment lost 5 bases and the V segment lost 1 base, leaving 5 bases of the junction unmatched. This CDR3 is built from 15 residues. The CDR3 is CASSVSSGSPETQYF. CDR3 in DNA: TGTGCCAGCAGCGTATCTAGCGGGAGTCCCGAGACCCAGTACTTC.

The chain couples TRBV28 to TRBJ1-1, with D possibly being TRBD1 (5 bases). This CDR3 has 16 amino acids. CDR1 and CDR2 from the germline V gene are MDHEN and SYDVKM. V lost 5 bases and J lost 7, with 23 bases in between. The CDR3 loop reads CASSLPSGAGYIEAFF. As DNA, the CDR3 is TGTGCCAGCAGTCTTCCTTCTGGGGCCGGTTATATTGAAGCTTTCTTT.

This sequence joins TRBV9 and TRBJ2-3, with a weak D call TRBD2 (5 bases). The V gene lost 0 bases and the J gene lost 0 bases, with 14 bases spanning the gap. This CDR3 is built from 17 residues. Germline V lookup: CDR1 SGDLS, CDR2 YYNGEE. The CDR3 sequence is CASSVATSGASTDTQYF. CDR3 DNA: TGTGCCAGCAGCGTAGCTACCAGCGGCGCTAGCACAGATACGCAGTATTTT.

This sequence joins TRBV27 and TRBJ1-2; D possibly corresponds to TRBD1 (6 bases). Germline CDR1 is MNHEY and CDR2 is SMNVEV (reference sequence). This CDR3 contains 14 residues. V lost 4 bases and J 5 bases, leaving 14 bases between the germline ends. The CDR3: CASSSLTGLYGYTF. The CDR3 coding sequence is TGTGCCAGCAGTTCCCTCACAGGGTTATATGGCTACACCTTC.

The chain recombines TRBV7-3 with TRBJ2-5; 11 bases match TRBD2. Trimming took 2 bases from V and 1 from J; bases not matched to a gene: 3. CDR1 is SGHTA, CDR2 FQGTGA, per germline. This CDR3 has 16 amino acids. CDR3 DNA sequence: TGTGCCAGCAGCTTAGTAGCGGGAGGGGGCCAAGAGACCCAGTACTTC. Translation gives CASSLVAGGGQETQYF.

As DNA, the CDR3 is TGTGCCAGCAGTTACAGCCTCGGAAACACCATATATTTT. Translation gives CASSYSLGNTIYF. The chain links TRBV6-5 to TRBJ1-3, with D hard to call. Germline CDR1 is MNHEY and CDR2 is SVGAGI. The V gene lost 2 bases and the J gene lost 4 bases, with 6 bases spanning the gap. The CDR3 sequence is 13 residues long.

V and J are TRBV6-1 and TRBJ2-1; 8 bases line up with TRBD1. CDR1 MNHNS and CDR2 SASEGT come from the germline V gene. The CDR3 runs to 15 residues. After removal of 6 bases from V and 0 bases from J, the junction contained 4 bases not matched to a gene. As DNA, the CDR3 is TGTGCCAGCAGAGACAGGGGCGACTCCTACAATGAGCAGTTCTTC. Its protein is CASRDRGDSYNEQFF.

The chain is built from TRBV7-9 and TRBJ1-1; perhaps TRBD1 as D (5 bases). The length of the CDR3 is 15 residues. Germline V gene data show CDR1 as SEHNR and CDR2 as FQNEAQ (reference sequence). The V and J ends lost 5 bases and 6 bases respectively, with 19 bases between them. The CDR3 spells CASSAGQLVFPEAFF. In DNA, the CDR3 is TGTGCCAGCAGCGCGGGGCAGCTTGTTTTCCCTGAAGCTTTCTTT.

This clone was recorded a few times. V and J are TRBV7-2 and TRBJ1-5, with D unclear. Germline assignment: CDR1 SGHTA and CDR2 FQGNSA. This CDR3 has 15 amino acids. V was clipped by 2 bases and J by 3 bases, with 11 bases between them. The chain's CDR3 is CASSLTIQDNQPQHF. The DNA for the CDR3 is TGTGCCAGCAGCTTAACGATACAAGACAATCAGCCCCAGCATTTT.

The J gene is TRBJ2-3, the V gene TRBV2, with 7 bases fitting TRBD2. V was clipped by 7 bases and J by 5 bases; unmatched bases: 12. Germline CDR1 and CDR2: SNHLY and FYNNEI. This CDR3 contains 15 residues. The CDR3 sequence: CASIPGLPGGDTQYF. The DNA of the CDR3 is TGTGCCAGCATTCCGGGTCTTCCGGGAGGAGATACGCAGTATTTT.

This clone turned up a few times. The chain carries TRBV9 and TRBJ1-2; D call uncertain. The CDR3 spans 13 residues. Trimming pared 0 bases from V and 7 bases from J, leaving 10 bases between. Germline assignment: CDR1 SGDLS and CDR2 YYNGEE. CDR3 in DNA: TGTGCCAGCAGCGTAGACAGTCCTGGTGGCTACACCTTC. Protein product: CASSVDSPGGYTF.

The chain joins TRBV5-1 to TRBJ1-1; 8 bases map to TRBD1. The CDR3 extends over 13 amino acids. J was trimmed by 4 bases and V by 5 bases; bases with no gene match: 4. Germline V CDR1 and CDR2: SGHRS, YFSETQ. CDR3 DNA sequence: TGCGCCAGCAGGGCGGACAGGGCCACTGAAGCTTTCTTT. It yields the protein CASRADRATEAFF.

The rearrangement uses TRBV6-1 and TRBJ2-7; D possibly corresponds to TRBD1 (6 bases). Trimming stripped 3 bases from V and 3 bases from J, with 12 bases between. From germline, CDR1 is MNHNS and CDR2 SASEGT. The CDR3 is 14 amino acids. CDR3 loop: CASSESGQLYEQYF. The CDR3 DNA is TGTGCCAGCAGTGAGTCCGGACAGCTCTACGAGCAGTACTTC.

In nucleotides, the CDR3 is TGTGCCAGCAGCTCCACAGGGACCTCCTACAATGAGCAGTTCTTC. Residues: CASSSTGTSYNEQFF. The chain couples TRBV7-3 to TRBJ2-1; a weak D match, TRBD1 (6 bases). Trimming stripped 4 bases from V and 0 bases from J, with 10 bases between. From germline, CDR1 is SGHTA and CDR2 FQGTGA. This CDR3 comprises 15 residues.

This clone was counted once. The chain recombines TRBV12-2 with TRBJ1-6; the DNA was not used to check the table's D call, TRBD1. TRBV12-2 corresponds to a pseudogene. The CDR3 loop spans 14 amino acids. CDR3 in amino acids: CASRLGQGNSPLHF. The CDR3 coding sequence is TGTGCAAGTCGCCTGGGGCAGGGGAATTCACCCCTCCACTTT.

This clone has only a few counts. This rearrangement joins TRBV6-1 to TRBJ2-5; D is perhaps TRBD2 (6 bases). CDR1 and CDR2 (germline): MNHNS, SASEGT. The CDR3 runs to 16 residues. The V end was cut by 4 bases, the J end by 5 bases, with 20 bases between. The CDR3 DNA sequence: TGTGCCAGCAGTGCGACTTCGGGACTCTCAGGGGAGACCCAGTACTTC. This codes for CASSATSGLSGETQYF.

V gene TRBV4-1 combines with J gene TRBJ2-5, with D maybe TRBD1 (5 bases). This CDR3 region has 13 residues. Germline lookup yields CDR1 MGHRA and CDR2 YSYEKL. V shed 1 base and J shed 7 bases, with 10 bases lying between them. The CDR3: CASSQVGLGTQYF. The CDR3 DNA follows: TGCGCCAGCAGCCAAGTGGGGCTAGGGACCCAGTACTTC.

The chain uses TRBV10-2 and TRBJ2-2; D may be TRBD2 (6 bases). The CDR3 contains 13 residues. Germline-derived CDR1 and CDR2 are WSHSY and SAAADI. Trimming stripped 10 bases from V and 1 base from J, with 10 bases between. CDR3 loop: CAIIAENTGELFF. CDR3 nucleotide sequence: TGCGCCATTATAGCGGAGAACACCGGGGAGCTGTTTTTT.

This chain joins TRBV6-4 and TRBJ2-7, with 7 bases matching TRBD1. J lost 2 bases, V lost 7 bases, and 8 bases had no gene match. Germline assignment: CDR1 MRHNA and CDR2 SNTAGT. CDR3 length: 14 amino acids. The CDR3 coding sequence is TGTGCCAGCATTCGGGACAGTTGGCCCTACGAGCAGTACTTC. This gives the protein CASIRDSWPYEQYF.

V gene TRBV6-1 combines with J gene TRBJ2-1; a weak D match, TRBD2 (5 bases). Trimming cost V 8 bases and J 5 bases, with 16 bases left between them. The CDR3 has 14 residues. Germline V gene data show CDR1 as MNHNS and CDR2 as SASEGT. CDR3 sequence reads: CASRPGNKDNEQFF. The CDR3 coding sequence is TGTGCCAGCCGGCCGGGAAACAAGGACAATGAGCAGTTCTTC.

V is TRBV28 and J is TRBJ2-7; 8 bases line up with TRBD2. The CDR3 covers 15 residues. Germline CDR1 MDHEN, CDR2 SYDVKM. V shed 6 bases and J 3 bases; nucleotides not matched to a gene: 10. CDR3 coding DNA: TGTGCCAGCAGACCGTCGGGCGGGAGGTTCTACGAGCAGTACTTC. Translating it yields CASRPSGGRFYEQYF.

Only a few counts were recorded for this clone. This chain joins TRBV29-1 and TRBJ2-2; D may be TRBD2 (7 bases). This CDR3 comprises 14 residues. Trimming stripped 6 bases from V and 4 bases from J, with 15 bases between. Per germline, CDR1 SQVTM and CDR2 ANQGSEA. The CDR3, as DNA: TGCAGCGTAAAAGGGGGGGGGCCCACCGGGGAGCTGTTTTTT. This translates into CSVKGGGPTGELFF.